Following are 21 T cell receptor beta chains from one sample sequenced in a study of lymphopenia after photon versus proton radiotherapy. This table comes from immunoSEQ multiplex PCR, and its TCRdb copy is limited to in-frame clones, with some not included. The sample contains about 45,000 clones, about 85% of which appear only once. This specimen was peripheral blood, taken from a patient treated with photon-based radiotherapy. Receptor source: a man between 35 and 55 years old with gastric cancer.

This chain joins TRBV5-1 and TRBJ2-2, with D hard to call. V was trimmed by 2 bases and J by 1 base, leaving 9 bases between them. This CDR3 region has 15 residues. Germline loops: CDR1 SGHRS, CDR2 YFSETQ. The CDR3, as DNA: TGCGCCAGCAGCTTCTTAGTGGAGAACACCGGGGAGCTGTTTTTT. Its translation: CASSFLVENTGELFF.

The gene calls are TRBV7-2 and TRBJ2-2; D is ambiguous. Per the germline V gene, CDR1 is SGHTA and CDR2 is FQGNSA. V was cut by 2 bases and J by 4 bases, with 8 bases left in between. The length of the CDR3 is 14 residues. The CDR3 DNA reads TGTGCCAGCAGCTTAAACAGACTCACCGGGGAGCTGTTTTTT. Protein sequence: CASSLNRLTGELFF.

The genes are TRBV19 and TRBJ2-5; 10 positions agree with TRBD1. The germline gives CDR1 LNHDA, CDR2 SQIVND (reference sequence). J was trimmed by 5 bases and V by 5 bases; bases with no gene match: 5. There are 14 residues in the CDR3. CDR3 nucleotide sequence: TGTGCCAGTAGTCGGGACAGGGGAGGGGAGACCCAGTACTTC. As protein: CASSRDRGGETQYF.

The rearrangement links TRBV14 to TRBJ2-4; no clear D. The V gene's germline CDR1 is SGHDN and CDR2 FVKESK. Trimming stripped 1 base from V and 2 bases from J, with 9 bases between. This CDR3 comprises 15 residues. CDR3 DNA: TGTGCCAGCAGCCAAGTTCCCGGGTCCAAAAACATTCAGTACTTC. Amino acids: CASSQVPGSKNIQYF.

The chain employs TRBV2 and TRBJ1-1, with D tentatively TRBD1 (6 bases). The ends were cut back, 6 bases at V and 1 base at J, with 6 bases in the middle. CDR3 length: 12 amino acids. The V gene's germline CDR1 is SNHLY and CDR2 FYNNEI. CDR3 DNA: TGTGCCAGCAGGGGACAGAACACTGAAGCTTTCTTT. Translated: CASRGQNTEAFF.

This chain connects TRBV6-5 to TRBJ1-2, with no clear D. The germline CDR1 and CDR2 sequences are MNHEY and SVGAGI. The ends were cut back, 4 bases at V and 8 bases at J, with 14 bases in the middle. This CDR3 comprises 13 residues. CDR3 residues: CASSSPLGRGYTF. The CDR3 nucleotides read TGTGCCAGCAGTTCACCTCTGGGTCGCGGCTACACCTTC.

In its sample, this clone was seen a few times. V gene TRBV27 combines with J gene TRBJ2-5; D is possibly TRBD2 (5 bases). Germline V gene data show CDR1 as MNHEY and CDR2 as SMNVEV (reference sequence). Trimming cost V 3 bases and J 0 bases, with 11 bases left between them. The CDR3 is 15 residues long. In nucleotides, the CDR3 is TGTGCCAGCAGTTTTATAACGGGAAACCAAGAGACCCAGTACTTC. Translated: CASSFITGNQETQYF.

The rearrangement uses TRBV4-3 and TRBJ1-4; weak D call: TRBD1 (6 bases). CDR1 LGHNA and CDR2 YSLEER come from the germline V gene. The CDR3 consists of 17 residues. The V gene lost 4 bases and the J gene lost 7 bases, with 22 bases spanning the gap. This CDR3 is CASSPGGLGGAGEKLFF. CDR3 bases: TGCGCCAGCAGCCCTGGCGGGTTAGGGGGGGCCGGTGAAAAACTGTTTTTT.

The chain joins TRBV7-3 to TRBJ2-2; a possible D gene is TRBD2 (6 bases). Trimming took off 0 bases at V and 4 bases at J, with 12 bases between the two ends. Germline V gives CDR1 SGHTA, CDR2 FQGTGA. The CDR3 spans 16 residues. The CDR3 DNA is TGTGCCAGCAGCTTAACTGGAGGGACCGGCACCGGGGAGCTGTTTTTT. Translated: CASSLTGGTGTGELFF.

CDR3 amino acids: CASRERSTDTQYF. The CDR3 DNA reads as TGTGCCAGCAGGGAGCGGAGCACAGATACGCAGTATTTT. V and J are TRBV7-8 and TRBJ2-3; a weak D match, TRBD2 (5 bases). V lost 6 bases, J lost 0 bases, and 7 bases lay in between. The CDR3 consists of 13 residues. The V gene's germline CDR1 is SGHVS and CDR2 FQNEAQ.

The V call is TRBV7-3, the J call TRBJ2-5; TRBD1 matches at 8 bases. Trimming took 5 bases from V and 4 from J; bases not matched to a gene: 9. The CDR3 consists of 15 residues. Germline loops: CDR1 SGHTA, CDR2 FQGTGA. Written as DNA, the CDR3 is TGTGCCAGCAGCCCGCAGGGGGCGTTTGGAGAGACCCAGTACTTC. Translating it yields CASSPQGAFGETQYF.

This chain uses TRBV6-4 with TRBJ2-3; TRBD2 matches 11 bases. Trimming cost V 3 bases and J 0 bases; bases outside gene matches: 2. CDR3 size: 16 residues. Germline V gene sequence: CDR1 MRHNA, CDR2 SNTAGT. CDR3 protein: CASSEASGGSTDTQYF. Here the CDR3 DNA reads TGTGCCAGCAGTGAGGCTAGCGGGGGGAGCACAGATACGCAGTATTTT.

V gene TRBV7-9 combines with J gene TRBJ2-2; TRBD2 might be the D (6 bases). This CDR3 comprises 13 residues. The germline gives CDR1 SEHNR, CDR2 FQNEAQ (reference sequence). The V and J ends lost 8 bases and 4 bases respectively, with 11 bases between them. CDR3 sequence: CASGGSGTGELFF. CDR3 DNA: TGTGCCAGCGGGGGGTCGGGCACCGGGGAGCTGTTTTTT.

The DNA for the CDR3 is TGTGCCAGCAGTGCAACCCACGGACTAGCGGGGGGGCCGGATACGCAGTATTTT. Amino acid sequence: CASSATHGLAGGPDTQYF. The V call is TRBV6-4, the J call TRBJ2-3, with 15 bases fitting TRBD2. V shed 4 bases, J shed 6 bases, and the junction held 11 bases outside the gene matches. The germline gives CDR1 MRHNA, CDR2 SNTAGT. This CDR3 comprises 18 residues.

This rearrangement joins TRBV5-4 to TRBJ2-2; 13 nucleotides match TRBD2. The length of the CDR3 is 17 residues. Germline CDR1 and CDR2: SGHNT and YYREEE (reference sequence). With V trimmed by 3 bases and J by 4 bases, 6 bases remained unmatched. The CDR3 coding sequence is TGTGCCAGCAGCTCAAGGACTAGCGGGGGATTCACCGGGGAGCTGTTTTTT. Translation gives CASSSRTSGGFTGELFF.

V usage is TRBV7-3 and J usage is TRBJ2-1, with D unclear. This CDR3 is built from 11 residues. The germline CDR1 and CDR2 sequences are SGHTA and FQGTGA. V gave up 5 bases and J gave up 9 bases, with 8 bases separating them. The CDR3 region has the DNA TGTGCCAGCAGCCCGACGTTTGAGCAGTTCTTC. Its translation: CASSPTFEQFF.

The genes are TRBV6-1 and TRBJ2-7; D is possibly TRBD1 or TRBD2 (5 bases each). The V and J ends lost 5 bases and 4 bases respectively, with 12 bases between them. This CDR3 comprises 13 residues. From germline, CDR1 is MNHNS and CDR2 SASEGT. The CDR3 DNA reads TGTGCCAGCAGTAGAGGGGCGGAATACGAGCAGTACTTC. It specifies CASSRGAEYEQYF.

J is TRBJ2-7 and V is TRBV10-2, with D unresolved. CDR3 length: 13 residues. Germline values: CDR1 WSHSY, CDR2 SAAADI. Trimming took 2 bases from V and 4 from J, leaving 9 bases between them. The CDR3 nucleotides read TGCGCCAGCAGTGAGAGTAGAGCTTACGAGCAGTACTTC. As protein: CASSESRAYEQYF.

V gene TRBV5-4 combines with J gene TRBJ1-6; weak D call: TRBD1 (5 bases). Germline CDR1 is SGHNT and CDR2 is YYREEE (reference sequence). Trimming left V 4 bases short and J 0 bases short, with 11 bases between. The CDR3 totals 16 residues. The CDR3 reads CASSQGRSSYNSPLHF. For the CDR3, the DNA is TGTGCCAGCAGCCAGGGACGGAGCTCCTATAATTCACCCCTCCACTTT.

This sequence joins TRBV18 and TRBJ1-2; TRBD1 is a possible D gene (6 bases). This CDR3 contains 15 residues. Trimming removed 2 bases at V and 4 bases at J, with 14 bases between. Germline V CDR1 and CDR2: KGHSH, LQKENI. For the CDR3, the DNA is TGTGCCAGCTCACCAAGATTAGAGGACAGCTATGGCTACACCTTC. It encodes CASSPRLEDSYGYTF.

This clone turned up a few times. The CDR3 loop reads CASSLAGTNSGNTIYF. The CDR3 DNA follows: TGCGCCAGCAGCTTGGCCGGTACGAACTCTGGAAACACCATATATTTT. The V and J genes are TRBV5-1 and TRBJ1-3, with unresolved D. The CDR3 is 16 residues long. Germline V gene data show CDR1 as SGHRS and CDR2 as YFSETQ. Trimming stripped 0 bases from V and 0 bases from J, with 10 bases between. The whole variable domain, remainder taken from reference TRBV5-1 and TRBJ1-3, is KAGVTQTPRYLIKTRGQQVTLSCSPISGHRSVSWYQQTPGQGLQFLFEYFSETQRNKGNFPGRFSGRQFSNSRSEMNVSTLELGDSALYLCASSLAGTNSGNTIYFGEGSWLTVV.